Listed below are T cell receptor beta chains from one sample, sequenced in a study. TCRdb re-analysed the 5' RACE reads in MiXCR, keeping a single row per CDR3 protein. This sample carries about 23,000 distinct CDR3 sequences, more than 30% of them seen once, and the ten largest clones take about 2%. Material: tumor-infiltrating naive CD4+ T cells sorted from the breast tumor. The receptors were gathered from a female donor with breast cancer. CDR3s leave out the opening cysteine and the closing phenylalanine or tryptophan. Each record gives: D gene, clone size, V gene, CDR3 protein. A D gene is named only where the DNA matches it firmly. Expanded clones are given a class, and other clones once, few, many or no size at all.

d_gene: -; abundance: -; v_gene: TRBV12-3/TRBV12-4; CDR3aa: ASSFSTKNIQY
d_gene: -; abundance: many; v_gene: TRBV6-1; CDR3aa: ASIKGSEGNEKLF
d_gene: -; abundance: -; v_gene: TRBV6-1; CDR3aa: ASSERGRNTIY
d_gene: -; abundance: -; v_gene: TRBV7-9; CDR3aa: ASSLDPGVSYGYT
d_gene: TRBD2; abundance: -; v_gene: TRBV12-3/TRBV12-4; CDR3aa: ASSPLGLPVNEQF
d_gene: -; abundance: -; v_gene: TRBV12-3/TRBV12-4; CDR3aa: ASSFRSGNTIY
d_gene: TRBD1; abundance: few; v_gene: TRBV6-5; CDR3aa: ASSRDRGTYEQY
d_gene: -; abundance: -; v_gene: TRBV5-1; CDR3aa: ASSNIAGGTEAF
d_gene: -; abundance: many; v_gene: TRBV2; CDR3aa: ASSPWVANTEAF
d_gene: -; abundance: few; v_gene: TRBV19; CDR3aa: ASSIYRADTEAF
d_gene: -; abundance: -; v_gene: TRBV6-5; CDR3aa: AGSMADHQPQH
d_gene: -; abundance: few; v_gene: TRBV12-3/TRBV12-4; CDR3aa: ASSSGGDIGNQPQH